This T cell receptor (beta chain) was sequenced during a study of blood T cell repertoires in COVID-19. Across the study: Acute-phase and convalescent COVID-19 samples originated in the United States, Italy and Spain. Sources were T cells, B-cell-depleted T cells, or PBMCs; the material itself was cDNA or gDNA.

As processed by the authors: For nucleated cells, counts were estimated from reference gene primer amplification. Measured with immunoSEQ multiplex PCR; TCRdb has only the in-frame clones, and not every one. V, J and clone size derive from that table, while D and trimming were established from the DNA sequence. The data contain approximately 30,000 clones, over 75% of them singletons. V lost 4 bases, J lost 4 bases, and 17 bases lay in between. The CDR3 contains 15 residues. Germline V CDR1 and CDR2: MNHEY, SMNVEV (reference sequence). The chain employs TRBV27 and TRBJ2-7; TRBD2 might be the D (7 bases). The sample consisted of peripheral blood. The TCR comes from a human donor with active COVID-19. The donor label of this sample is uncertain. DNA for the CDR3: TGTGCCAGCAGTTCCGCCGGCGGGGGCCCTTACGAGCAGTACTTC. Translated, it gives CASSSAGGGPYEQYF.